This T cell receptor beta chain is from a study of technical replicates of blood from several donors. The germline V gene encodes CDR1 SNHLY and CDR2 FYNNEI. With 3 bases clipped from V and 5 bases from J, the junction kept 4 bases outside the gene matches. The CDR3 extends over 15 amino acids. Using immunoSEQ multiplex PCR, the repertoire was profiled, and TCRdb retains in-frame clones only, with some absent. The sample lists approximately 95,000 clones, 90% to 95% occurring once. This receptor was obtained from a human donor in good health. This chain connects TRBV2 to TRBJ2-3, with TRBD2 matching over 11 bases. Material for sequencing was T cells isolated from PBMCs. The CDR3 nucleotides are TGTGCCAGCAGTGAGGAAGGACTAGCGGGAGATACGCAGTATTTT. This translates into CASSEEGLAGDTQYF.